These 25 T cell receptor beta chains share one sample of origin, sequenced in a study of blood T cell repertoires in COVID-19. Using immunoSEQ multiplex PCR, the repertoire was profiled, and TCRdb retains in-frame clones only, with some absent. The sample holds about 220,000 clones, more than 65% seen once. Material for sequencing was peripheral blood. These receptor sequences come from a woman aged 30 to 39 who had recovered from COVID-19.

V gene TRBV18 combines with J gene TRBJ1-1, with D perhaps matching TRBD1 (6 bases). The germline V gene encodes CDR1 KGHSH and CDR2 LQKENI. This CDR3 contains 14 residues. The V end was cut by 3 bases, the J end by 1 base, with 9 bases between. This CDR3 is CASSPQQGNTEAFF. The CDR3 DNA sequence: TGTGCCAGCTCACCGCAACAGGGGAACACTGAAGCTTTCTTT.

The J gene is TRBJ2-3, the V gene TRBV30; the match to TRBD1 covers 7 bases. CDR3 length: 15 residues. Per the germline V gene, CDR1 is GTSNPN and CDR2 is SVGIG (reference sequence). Germline trimming cut 3 bases from V and 3 bases from J; bases unmatched to any gene: 9. The CDR3 DNA reads TGTGCCTGGAGCCGGACAGGAATTTCGACAGATACGCAGTATTTT. This codes for CAWSRTGISTDTQYF.

The rearrangement joins TRBV20-1 to TRBJ2-1; 9 nucleotides match TRBD2. CDR1 and CDR2 (germline): DFQATT, SNEGSKA (reference sequence). Trimming at V came to 3 bases and at J to 5 bases, leaving 14 bases not matched to a gene. This CDR3 contains 17 residues. CDR3 in amino acids: CSASKGAGLAIHNEQFF. DNA for the CDR3: TGCAGTGCTAGTAAGGGGGCGGGACTAGCCATTCACAATGAGCAGTTCTTC.

The rearrangement joins TRBV11-2 to TRBJ1-1; no clear D. The CDR3 runs to 12 residues. Germline loops: CDR1 SGHAT, CDR2 FQNNGV. Trimming cost V 3 bases and J 1 base, with 3 bases left between them. CDR3: CASSLRNTEAFF. The CDR3 nucleotides read TGTGCCAGCAGCTTGCGGAACACTGAAGCTTTCTTT.

This chain joins TRBV19 and TRBJ2-6, with 10 positions matching TRBD1. The trim removed 5 bases at V and 8 bases at J, leaving 9 bases unmatched. The CDR3 consists of 16 residues. Germline values: CDR1 LNHDA, CDR2 SQIVND (reference sequence). In nucleotides, the CDR3 is TGTGCCAGTAGTGAGACCGGGACAGGGGTGACCAACGTCCTGACTTTC. Translation: CASSETGTGVTNVLTF.

The rearrangement links TRBV18 to TRBJ2-2, with D perhaps matching TRBD2 (5 bases). Deletions cut 2 bases from V and 8 bases from J, with 9 bases between. Germline V gene sequence: CDR1 KGHSH, CDR2 LQKENI. This CDR3 is built from 13 residues. CDR3 sequence: CASSPKEAGELFF. The CDR3 coding sequence is TGTGCCAGCTCACCAAAGGAGGCTGGGGAGCTGTTTTTT.

The chain has TRBV19 and TRBJ2-1; 12 bases are a match to TRBD2. The V gene's germline CDR1 is LNHDA and CDR2 SQIVND (reference sequence). After removal of 6 bases from V and 9 bases from J, the junction contained 12 bases not matched to a gene. The CDR3 is 16 residues long. DNA of the CDR3: TGTGCCAGTAGCTTATTTCTAGCGGGAGGGCACCCTGAGCAGTTCTTC. Its translation is CASSLFLAGGHPEQFF. Using reference TRBV19 and TRBJ2-1 for the parts outside the CDR3, the full variable domain is DGGITQSPKYLFRKEGQNVTLSCEQNLNHDAMYWYRQDPGQGLRLIYYSQIVNDFQKGDIAEGYSVSREKKESFPLTVTSAQKNPTAFYLCASSLFLAGGHPEQFFGPGTRLTVL.

The CDR3 sequence is CSASALGGRNIQYF. The CDR3 nucleotides read TGCAGTGCTAGTGCACTCGGAGGTAGAAACATTCAGTACTTC. The genes are TRBV20-1 and TRBJ2-4; D perhaps matches TRBD2 (5 bases). V was clipped by 3 bases and J by 6 bases, with 15 bases between them. Germline V gene lookup returns CDR1 DFQATT and CDR2 SNEGSKA (reference sequence). The CDR3 has 14 residues.

The V gene is TRBV9, the J gene TRBJ2-3, with D perhaps TRBD2 (6 bases). With 6 bases removed from V and 4 bases from J, the gap between germline ends came to 12 bases. The germline gives CDR1 SGDLS, CDR2 YYNGEE. The CDR3 covers 13 residues. The CDR3 here is CASNVGGADTQYF. The CDR3 coding sequence is TGTGCCAGCAATGTAGGAGGGGCAGATACGCAGTATTTT.

V and J are TRBV7-3 and TRBJ2-3, with D possibly being TRBD1 (5 bases). The germline gives CDR1 SGHTA, CDR2 FQGTGA. V was shortened by 2 bases and J by 6 bases, with 9 bases between the two germline ends. The CDR3 extends over 13 amino acids. The CDR3 DNA is TGTGCCAGCAGCTTACAGGGCCAGGATACGCAGTATTTT. Protein: CASSLQGQDTQYF.

The V gene is TRBV19, the J gene TRBJ2-7, with D perhaps TRBD2 (5 bases). The germline V gene has CDR1 LNHDA and CDR2 SQIVND (reference sequence). Trimming removed 0 bases from V and 5 bases from J, with 17 bases in between. The CDR3 is made up of 16 amino acids. The CDR3 is CASSIEWRPDLNEQYF. The DNA for the CDR3 is TGTGCCAGTAGTATAGAGTGGAGGCCAGACTTGAACGAGCAGTACTTC.

The chain recombines TRBV7-9 with TRBJ2-2; D possibly corresponds to TRBD2 (6 bases). With 1 base removed from V and 7 bases from J, the gap between germline ends came to 10 bases. The CDR3 loop spans 14 amino acids. Germline CDR1 reads SEHNR; CDR2 reads FQNEAQ (reference sequence). The CDR3 spells CASSLGGTVGELFF. The CDR3 DNA reads as TGTGCCAGCAGCTTAGGCGGGACGGTCGGGGAGCTGTTTTTT.

The CDR3 is CASSESFGGNTEAFF. The CDR3 DNA reads TGTGCCAGCAGTGAATCCTTCGGGGGGAACACTGAAGCTTTCTTT. The chain recombines TRBV25-1 with TRBJ1-1; D may be TRBD1 (5 bases). Germline CDR1 is MGHDK and CDR2 is SYGVNS. The V gene lost 1 base and the J gene lost 1 base, with 10 bases spanning the gap. This CDR3 spans 15 amino acids.

This chain joins TRBV20-1 and TRBJ2-7; TRBD2 matches at 9 bases. From germline, CDR1 is DFQATT and CDR2 SNEGSKA (reference sequence). The CDR3 loop spans 14 amino acids. Losses at the gene ends were 3 bases for V and 2 bases for J; bases not matched to a gene: 5. The CDR3 sequence: CSASRAGGPYEQYF. CDR3 in DNA: TGCAGTGCTAGTAGAGCGGGAGGACCCTACGAGCAGTACTTC.

This rearrangement joins TRBV5-4 to TRBJ2-5; 8 bases map to TRBD2. Per germline, CDR1 SGHNT and CDR2 YYREEE (reference sequence). V lost 6 bases and J lost 7; bases outside the gene matches: 8. This CDR3 spans 13 amino acids. The CDR3 loop reads CASTREGQRTQYF. The CDR3 DNA follows: TGTGCCAGCACACGGGAGGGACAAAGGACCCAGTACTTC.

The J gene is TRBJ1-2, the V gene TRBV19, with TRBD1 identical over 7 bases. This CDR3 has 15 amino acids. The junction had 11 bases not matched to a gene; V was cut back by 9 bases and J by 1 base. Germline CDR1 and CDR2: LNHDA and SQIVND (reference sequence). CDR3 amino acids: CASQPGGSGNYGYTF. CDR3 bases: TGTGCCAGCCAGCCAGGGGGGTCCGGTAACTATGGCTACACCTTC.

CDR3 sequence: CASSTEALPGATNEKLFF. The CDR3, as DNA: TGTGCCAGTAGTACGGAAGCACTACCAGGGGCAACTAATGAAAAACTGTTTTTT. The chain uses TRBV19 and TRBJ1-4; weak D call: TRBD1 (6 bases). V was cut by 4 bases and J by 0 bases, with 18 bases left in between. Per germline, CDR1 LNHDA and CDR2 SQIVND (reference sequence). The length of the CDR3 is 18 residues.

V and J are TRBV27 and TRBJ1-1; 11 nucleotides align to TRBD1. CDR3 length: 14 residues. V gave up 7 bases and J gave up 6 bases; unmatched junction bases: 7. Germline V gene sequence: CDR1 MNHEY, CDR2 SMNVEV (reference sequence). Here the CDR3 reads CASTWTGGDSEAFF. In DNA form, the CDR3 reads TGTGCCAGCACCTGGACAGGGGGCGACTCTGAAGCTTTCTTT.

The J gene is TRBJ2-7, the V gene TRBV11-2; D is ambiguous. Germline V gene sequence: CDR1 SGHAT, CDR2 FQNNGV. V gave up 1 base and J gave up 3 bases, with 13 bases separating them. The CDR3 is 15 amino acids. DNA for the CDR3: TGTGCCAGCAGCTTAGCCGGCGAGGCCCTCTACGAGCAGTACTTC. The encoded protein is CASSLAGEALYEQYF. Full variable domain (remainder filled in from reference TRBV11-2 and TRBJ2-7): EAGVAQSPRYKIIEKRQSVAFWCNPISGHATLYWYQQILGQGPKLLIQFQNNGVVDDSQLPKDRFSAERLKGVDSTLKIQPAKLEDSAVYLCASSLAGEALYEQYFGPGTRLTVT.

The gene calls are TRBV25-1 and TRBJ2-2, with TRBD1 matching over 8 bases. V shed 2 bases, J shed 6 bases, and the junction held 8 bases outside the gene matches. This CDR3 comprises 16 residues. Per germline, CDR1 MGHDK and CDR2 SYGVNS. CDR3 amino acids: CASSERTGPKSGELFF. In DNA form, the CDR3 reads TGTGCCAGCAGTGAACGGACAGGGCCCAAGTCCGGGGAGCTGTTTTTT.

The chain recombines TRBV3-1 (or the pseudogene TRBV3-2) with TRBJ2-5; 7 nucleotides align to TRBD2. Germline loops: CDR1 LGHDT, CDR2 YNNKEL (reference sequence). The CDR3 consists of 15 residues. V was clipped by 2 bases and J by 2 bases; unmatched bases: 5. DNA for the CDR3: TGTGCCAGCAGCCAACGGACTAGGGCGCAAGAGACCCAGTACTTC. Translating it yields CASSQRTRAQETQYF.

The chain recombines TRBV24-1 with TRBJ2-3; possibly TRBD2 for D (7 bases). This CDR3 comprises 16 residues. V dropped 3 bases and J dropped 4 bases, with 16 bases sitting between them. Germline loops: CDR1 KGHDR, CDR2 SFDVKD. As DNA, the CDR3 is TGTGCCACCAGTGATAGGGGGGGGGCCGACCCAGATACGCAGTATTTT. Protein product: CATSDRGGADPDTQYF.

V usage is TRBV13 and J usage is TRBJ1-1; D is unclear. The CDR3 contains 16 residues. Trimming took 4 bases from V and 0 from J, leaving 15 bases between them. Germline V CDR1 and CDR2: PRHDT, FYEKMQ (reference sequence). The CDR3 coding sequence is TGTGCCAGCAGCTACCTGAGGATTGCCATGAACACTGAAGCTTTCTTT. It translates to CASSYLRIAMNTEAFF.

Note on this clone: The same CDR3 is also encoded by other DNA sequences in this sample. V gene TRBV18 combines with J gene TRBJ1-5; the D gene is possibly TRBD1 (6 bases). The CDR3 extends over 14 amino acids. The germline gives CDR1 KGHSH, CDR2 LQKENI. The germline V and J ends were trimmed by 3 bases and 7 bases, with 13 bases remaining between them. CDR3 in DNA: TGTGCCAGCTCACCTTACAGGGTAGAGCAGCCCCAGCATTTT. The encoded protein is CASSPYRVEQPQHF.

V usage is TRBV30 and J usage is TRBJ1-4; 7 bases are a match to TRBD1. J gave up 4 bases and V 8 bases, and 10 bases lay outside the gene matches. The CDR3 has 14 residues. CDR1 and CDR2 (germline): GTSNPN, SVGIG (reference sequence). The CDR3 protein is CASNRDSNNEKLFF. CDR3 bases: TGTGCCAGTAACCGGGACAGCAATAATGAAAAACTGTTTTTT.